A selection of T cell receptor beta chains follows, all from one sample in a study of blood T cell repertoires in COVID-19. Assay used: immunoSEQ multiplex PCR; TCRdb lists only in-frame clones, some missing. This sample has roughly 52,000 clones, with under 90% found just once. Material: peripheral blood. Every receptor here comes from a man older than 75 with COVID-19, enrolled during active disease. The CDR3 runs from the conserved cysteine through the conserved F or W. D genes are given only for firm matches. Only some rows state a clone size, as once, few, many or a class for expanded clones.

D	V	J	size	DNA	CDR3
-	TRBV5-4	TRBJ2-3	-	TGTGCCGTTCAGGGGGGCCGAAACGGGGCAGATACGCAGTATTTT	CAVQGGRNGADTQYF
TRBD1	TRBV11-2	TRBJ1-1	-	TGTGCCAGCAGCCCCTCGCCTGGGGGGACAAGCAGGGGGAGAGTTGAAGCTTTCTTT	CASSPSPGGTSRGRVEAFF
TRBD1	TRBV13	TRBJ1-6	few	TGTGCCAGCAGTTGGACAGGGAATAATTCACCCCTCCACTTT	CASSWTGNNSPLHF
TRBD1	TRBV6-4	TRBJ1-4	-	TGTGCCAGCAGTGTTCCAGACAGGGGGAATGAAAAACTGTTTTTT	CASSVPDRGNEKLFF
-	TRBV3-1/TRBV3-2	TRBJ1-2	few	TGTGCCAGCAGCCAAGCGGGAGGCTACACCTTC	CASSQAGGYTF
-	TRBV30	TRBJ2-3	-	TGTGCGTTGTTCGCTTTGGGGCACACAGATACGCAGTATTTT	CALFALGHTDTQYF
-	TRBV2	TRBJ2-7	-	TGTGCCAGCAGTGACTTGACCAGGGGAGTGGAGCAGTACTTC	CASSDLTRGVEQYF
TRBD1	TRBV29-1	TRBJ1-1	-	TGCAGCGTTAGGGACAGGGGGGACACTGAAGCTTTCTTT	CSVRDRGDTEAFF
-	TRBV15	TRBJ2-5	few	TGTGCCACCAGCAGAGATGTTGTGGGAGGGGGGGAGACCCAGTACTTC	CATSRDVVGGGETQYF
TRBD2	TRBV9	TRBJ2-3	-	TGTGCCAGCAGCGTTAGCGGGAGTACAGATACGCAGTATTTT	CASSVSGSTDTQYF
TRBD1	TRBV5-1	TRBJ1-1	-	TGCGCCAGCAGCTTGCAGGGGGCGAAGACTGAAGCTTTCTTT	CASSLQGAKTEAFF
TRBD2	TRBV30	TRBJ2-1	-	TGTGCCTGGCGGACTAGCGGGAGGGCCAGAGAGCAGTTCTTC	CAWRTSGRAREQFF
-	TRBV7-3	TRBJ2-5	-	TGTGCCAGCAGCTTAACCAGAACGTTGGAGGTACGCCAAGAGACCCAGTACTTC	CASSLTRTLEVRQETQYF
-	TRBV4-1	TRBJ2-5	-	TGCGCCAGCAGCCAAGAGTTACAGGCCTCGCAGACCCAGTACTTC	CASSQELQASQTQYF
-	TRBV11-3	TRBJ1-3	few	TGTGCCAGCAGCCTTCAGGGGCAGGCTGGAAACACCATATATTTT	CASSLQGQAGNTIYF
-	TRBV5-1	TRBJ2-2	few	TGCGCCAGCAGCCTGGGACAGAACACCGGGGAGCTGTTTTTT	CASSLGQNTGELFF
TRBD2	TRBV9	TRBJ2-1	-	TGTGCCAGCAGCGTAGAAGAGGGAGGGACCTACAATGAGCAGTTCTTC	CASSVEEGGTYNEQFF
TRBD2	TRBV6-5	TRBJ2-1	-	TGTGCCAGCAGTTACCCTGGACTAGCTGGCGAGCAGTTCTTC	CASSYPGLAGEQFF
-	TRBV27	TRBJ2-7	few	TGTGCCAGCAGTTATAGTGAAACGACTCCAGGAGGGTACGAGCAGTACTTC	CASSYSETTPGGYEQYF
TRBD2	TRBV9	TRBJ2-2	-	TGTGCCAGCAGCGTCCGAGGCGGGGGGGCGAACACCGGGGAGCTGTTTTTT	CASSVRGGGANTGELFF
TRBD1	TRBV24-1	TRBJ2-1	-	TGTGCCACCGGCCCCCTGGGACAGGGGTCTCCCAATGAGCAGTTCTTC	CATGPLGQGSPNEQFF
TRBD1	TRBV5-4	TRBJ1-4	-	TGTGCCAGCAGCCTACAGGGGGCCGCTAATGAAAAACTGTTTTTT	CASSLQGAANEKLFF
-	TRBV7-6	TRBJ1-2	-	TGTGCCAGCAGCCCACAGGTATGGGGGACACCCGGCTACACCTTC	CASSPQVWGTPGYTF
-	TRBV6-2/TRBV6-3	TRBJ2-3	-	TGTGCCAGCAGTGCAACTAGCGATACGCAGTATTTT	CASSATSDTQYF
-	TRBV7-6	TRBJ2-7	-	TGTGCCAGCAGCCCCCTGACGGGGGATCCCTACGAGCAGTACTTC	CASSPLTGDPYEQYF
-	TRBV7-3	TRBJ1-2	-	TGTGCCAGCAGCCCCTCGACCGGGGAAAGGATCTATGGCTACACCTTC	CASSPSTGERIYGYTF
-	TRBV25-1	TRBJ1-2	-	TGTGCCAGCAGTGAATCCGAGGGCTACACCTTC	CASSESEGYTF
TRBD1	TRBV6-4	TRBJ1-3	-	TGTGCCAGCACCACGGGGCAGGGGGACTCTGGAAACACCATATATTTT	CASTTGQGDSGNTIYF
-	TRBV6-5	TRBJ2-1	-	TGTGCCAGCAGTTACTCGAGGGCCGGGATGGGGAATGAGCAGTTCTTC	CASSYSRAGMGNEQFF
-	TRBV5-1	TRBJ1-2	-	TGCGCCAGCAGCTTGGGTGACGACAGGCCATCCTATGGCTACACCTTC	CASSLGDDRPSYGYTF
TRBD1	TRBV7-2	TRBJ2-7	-	TGTGCCAGCAGCTTAACGGACAGGGACGAGCAGTACTTC	CASSLTDRDEQYF
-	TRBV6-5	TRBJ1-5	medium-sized	TGTGCCAGCACTATATCCAGGGCCCAACAGCCCCAGCATTTT	CASTISRAQQPQHF
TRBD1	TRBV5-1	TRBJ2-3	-	TGCGCCAGCAGCTTGGTTGGGACAGGGGGGACAGATACGCAGTATTTT	CASSLVGTGGTDTQYF
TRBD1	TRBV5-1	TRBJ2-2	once	TGCGCCAGCAGCTCCGGACAGGGCGCGAACACCGGGGAGCTGTTTTTT	CASSSGQGANTGELFF
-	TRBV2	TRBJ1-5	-	TGTGCCAGCAAAGGCCAGGGAGGTCGTCCGGATCAGCCCCAGCATTTT	CASKGQGGRPDQPQHF
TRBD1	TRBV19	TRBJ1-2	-	TGTGCCAGTGTGGGGACCGACAGGGACGTCATCACCTTC	CASVGTDRDVITF
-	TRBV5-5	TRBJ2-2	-	TGTGCCAGCACCCCGCGGGGCTACTACACCGGGGAGCTGTTTTTT	CASTPRGYYTGELFF